This is a list of T cell receptor beta chains from one sample in a study of OX40 agonist ivuxolimab in advanced cancers. Sequencing used immunoSEQ multiplex PCR; TCRdb keeps in-frame clones, though not all of them. The sample holds fewer than 100,000 clones, 87% seen once. Sequenced material: CD4+ or CD8+ T cells sorted from blood, taken in a trial of the OX40 agonist ivuxolimab. The receptors shown here come from an adult with an advanced solid tumor such as melanoma, head and neck, liver or kidney cancer. CDR3s include the opening cysteine and the closing phenylalanine or tryptophan. The D gene is left open where the match is weak. Some rows mark clone size as missing; the rest say once, few, many or name a class of expanded clone.

>-|-|TRBV4-1|TRBJ1-6
CASSQDQGSPLHF
TGCGCCAGCAGCCAAGATCAAGGGTCACCCCTCCACTTT
>-|-|TRBV2|TRBJ1-1
CASSEVRLLNTEAFF
TGTGCCAGCAGTGAAGTCCGACTCCTTAACACTGAAGCTTTCTTT
>-|few|TRBV18|TRBJ1-2
CASSPPRGTYGYTF
TGTGCCAGCTCACCACCCCGAGGGACGTATGGCTACACCTTC
>-|-|TRBV4-2|TRBJ2-5
CASSPPQGQETQYF
TGTGCCAGCAGCCCCCCTCAAGGGCAAGAGACCCAGTACTTC
>TRBD1|once|TRBV7-3|TRBJ2-1
CASSRAGTGFYNEQFF
TGTGCCAGCAGCCGTGCCGGGACAGGGTTCTACAATGAGCAGTTCTTC
>-|-|TRBV7-9|TRBJ2-1
CASSLRGGWDEQFF
TGTGCCAGCAGCTTAAGAGGGGGGTGGGATGAGCAGTTCTTC
>TRBD1|-|TRBV28|TRBJ1-5
CASRRGIRDRGSQPQHF
TGTGCCAGCAGGCGTGGGATTCGGGACAGGGGATCCCAGCCCCAGCATTTT
>-|once|TRBV9|TRBJ1-4
CASSPLGTATNEKLFF
TGTGCCAGCAGCCCACTGGGCACGGCAACTAATGAAAAACTGTTTTTT
>-|-|TRBV21-1|TRBJ2-2
CASSKDENTGELFF
TGTGCCAGCAGCAAAGACGAGAACACCGGGGAGCTGTTTTTT
>-|-|TRBV9|TRBJ1-5
CASSLDPSGQPQHF
TGTGCCAGCAGCTTAGATCCCAGCGGGCAGCCCCAGCATTTT
>-|-|TRBV11-2|TRBJ1-1
CASSLGQSEAFF
TGTGCCAGCAGCTTAGGACAGTCTGAAGCTTTCTTT
>-|once|TRBV7-3|TRBJ1-1
CASSGSGGGDTEAFF
TGTGCCAGCAGCGGCAGTGGGGGCGGTGACACTGAAGCTTTCTTT
>-|-|TRBV2|TRBJ1-5
CASSESGSSNQPQHF
TGTGCCAGCAGTGAATCTGGATCCAGCAATCAGCCCCAGCATTTT
>-|-|TRBV28|TRBJ2-5
CASFGTSETQYF
TGTGCCTCTTTCGGGACCTCAGAGACCCAGTACTTC
>-|-|TRBV5-6|TRBJ1-1
CASSKDLGRSNTEAFF
TGTGCCAGCAGCAAAGATTTGGGTCGGTCGAACACTGAAGCTTTCTTT
>TRBD1|-|TRBV19|TRBJ1-2
CASSLSGQAPYGYTF
TGTGCCAGTAGTCTATCTGGACAGGCCCCCTATGGCTACACCTTC
>-|-|TRBV28|TRBJ1-4
CASSAGGVGSEKLFF
TGTGCCAGCAGTGCGGGGGGCGTAGGCTCGGAAAAACTGTTTTTT
>-|-|TRBV2|TRBJ2-5
CASSRGAQETQYF
TGTGCCAGCAGCCGCGGGGCCCAAGAGACCCAGTACTTC
>-|-|TRBV7-2|TRBJ2-4
CASSLILQESNIQYF
TGTGCCAGCAGCTTGATTCTACAGGAATCGAACATTCAGTACTTC
>TRBD1|few|TRBV5-1|TRBJ2-7
CASSLALDRGNYEQYF
TGCGCCAGCAGCTTGGCACTGGACAGGGGAAATTACGAGCAGTACTTC
>-|-|TRBV15|TRBJ1-2
CATSPGNRDYGYTF
TGTGCCACCAGCCCCGGGAACAGGGACTATGGCTACACCTTC
>TRBD1|-|TRBV5-6|TRBJ1-1
CASSRGQQGGDEAFF
TGTGCCAGCAGCCGCGGGCAACAGGGGGGAGATGAAGCTTTCTTT
>-|once|TRBV27|TRBJ2-3
CASSLRAGVTDTQYF
TGTGCCAGCAGTTTACGGGCGGGCGTTACAGATACGCAGTATTTT
>-|-|TRBV9|TRBJ2-5
CASSPMEGGGETQYF
TGTGCCAGCAGCCCCATGGAGGGGGGCGGAGAGACCCAGTACTTC
>-|-|TRBV5-1|TRBJ1-5
CASSLAGAGTGQPQHF
TGCGCCAGCAGCTTGGCCGGGGCAGGGACGGGACAGCCCCAGCATTTT
>TRBD1|-|TRBV4-1|TRBJ1-5
CASSQPITGGIGRGAQPQHF
TGCGCCAGCAGCCAACCCATAACAGGGGGCATTGGTAGGGGGGCTCAGCCCCAGCATTTT
>TRBD2|-|TRBV7-2|TRBJ2-2
CASSSRGTSGRAYTGELFF
TGTGCCAGCAGCTCCAGGGGGACTAGCGGGAGGGCCTACACCGGGGAGCTGTTTTTT
>TRBD1|-|TRBV30|TRBJ1-3
CAWSARTGWGNTIYF
TGTGCCTGGAGTGCCCGGACAGGGTGGGGAAACACCATATATTTT
>-|-|TRBV4-3|TRBJ2-3
CASSQDGRGGTDTQYF
TGCGCCAGCAGCCAAGATGGCAGGGGAGGCACAGATACGCAGTATTTT
>-|once|TRBV2|TRBJ2-3
CASSESGGLAIDTQYF
TGTGCCAGCAGTGAATCTGGGGGTTTAGCAATAGATACGCAGTATTTT
>-|-|TRBV19|TRBJ2-5
CASRPGRVPETQYF
TGTGCCAGTAGACCCGGTCGCGTGCCGGAGACCCAGTACTTC
>-|few|TRBV23-1|TRBJ2-7
CASSHNSYEQYF
TGCGCCAGCAGTCATAATTCCTACGAGCAGTACTTC
>TRBD1|-|TRBV18|TRBJ2-7
CASSPKAGTGWYEQYF
TGTGCCAGCTCGCCTAAAGCCGGGACAGGGTGGTACGAGCAGTACTTC
>-|-|TRBV19|TRBJ1-3
CASSRGSSGNTIYF
TGTGCCAGTAGTAGGGGCAGCTCTGGAAACACCATATATTTT
>-|-|TRBV9|TRBJ2-1
CASSALPGAAQQFF
TGTGCCAGCAGCGCTCTCCCTGGGGCCGCCCAGCAGTTCTTC
>-|-|TRBV12-5|TRBJ1-2
CASGYRISYGYTF
TGTGCTAGTGGTTACAGGATCAGCTATGGCTACACCTTC